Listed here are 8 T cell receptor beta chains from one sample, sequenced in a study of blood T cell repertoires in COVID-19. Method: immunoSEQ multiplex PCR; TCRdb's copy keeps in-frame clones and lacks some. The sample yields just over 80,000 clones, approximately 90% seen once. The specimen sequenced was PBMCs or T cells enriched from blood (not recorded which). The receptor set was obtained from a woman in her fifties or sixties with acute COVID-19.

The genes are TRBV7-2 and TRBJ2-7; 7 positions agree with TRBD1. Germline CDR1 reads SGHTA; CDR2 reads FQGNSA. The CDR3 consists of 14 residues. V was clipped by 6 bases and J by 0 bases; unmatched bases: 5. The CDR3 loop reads CASSPTGVSYEQYF. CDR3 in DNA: TGTGCCAGCAGTCCCACAGGGGTCTCCTACGAGCAGTACTTC. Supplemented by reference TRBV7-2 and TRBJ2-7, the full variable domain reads GAGVSQSPSNKVTEKGKDVELRCDPISGHTALYWYRQSLGQGLEFLIYFQGNSAPDKSGLPSDRFSAERTGGSVSTLTIQRTQQEDSAVYLCASSPTGVSYEQYFGPGTRLTVT.

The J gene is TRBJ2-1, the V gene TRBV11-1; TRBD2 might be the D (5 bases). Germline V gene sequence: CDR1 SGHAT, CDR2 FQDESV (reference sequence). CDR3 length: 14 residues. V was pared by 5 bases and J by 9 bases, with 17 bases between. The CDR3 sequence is CASSVPLAGFEQFF. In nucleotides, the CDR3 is TGTGCCAGCAGCGTCCCGCTAGCCGGGTTTGAGCAGTTCTTC.

In DNA, the CDR3 is TGTGCAAGTCGCTTAGCCCCGGCGGTGAGTGACAATGAAAAACTGTTTTTT. This codes for CASRLAPAVSDNEKLFF. V is TRBV12-2 and J is TRBJ1-4. TRBV12-2 is assigned pseudogene status. The CDR3 runs 17 residues.

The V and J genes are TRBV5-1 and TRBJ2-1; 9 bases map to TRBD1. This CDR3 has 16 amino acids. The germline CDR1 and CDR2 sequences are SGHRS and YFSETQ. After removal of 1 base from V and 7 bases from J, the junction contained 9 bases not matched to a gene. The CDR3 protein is CASSLTQGASQNEQFF. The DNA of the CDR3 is TGCGCCAGCAGCTTGACACAGGGGGCGAGTCAGAATGAGCAGTTCTTC.

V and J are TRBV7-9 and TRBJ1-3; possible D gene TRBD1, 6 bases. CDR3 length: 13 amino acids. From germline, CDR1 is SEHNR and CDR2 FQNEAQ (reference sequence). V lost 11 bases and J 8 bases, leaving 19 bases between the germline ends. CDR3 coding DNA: TGTGCCGGAAGTACAGGGATTAAGGACACCATATATTTT. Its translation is CAGSTGIKDTIYF.

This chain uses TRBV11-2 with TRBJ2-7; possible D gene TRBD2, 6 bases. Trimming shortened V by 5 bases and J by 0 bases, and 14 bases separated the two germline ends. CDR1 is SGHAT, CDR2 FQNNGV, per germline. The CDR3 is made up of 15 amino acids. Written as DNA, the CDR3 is TGTGCCAGCAGCCCCAAACCGCGGGGCTCCTACGAGCAGTACTTC. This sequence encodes CASSPKPRGSYEQYF.

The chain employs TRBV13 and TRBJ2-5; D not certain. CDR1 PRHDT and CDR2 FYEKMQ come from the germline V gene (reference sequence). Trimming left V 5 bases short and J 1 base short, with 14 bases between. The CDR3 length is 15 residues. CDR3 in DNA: TGTGCCAGCAGCCCCCGTTTCGGCGGCCAAGAGACCCAGTACTTC. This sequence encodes CASSPRFGGQETQYF.

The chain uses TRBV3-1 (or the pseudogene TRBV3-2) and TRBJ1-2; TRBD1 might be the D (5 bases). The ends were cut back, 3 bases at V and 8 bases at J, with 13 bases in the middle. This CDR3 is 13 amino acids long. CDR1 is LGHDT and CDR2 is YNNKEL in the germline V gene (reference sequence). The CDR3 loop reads CASSQGGREGYTF. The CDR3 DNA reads TGTGCCAGCAGCCAGGGGGGGAGGGAAGGCTACACCTTC.